These 23 T cell receptor beta chains were all obtained from the same sample, sequenced in a study of T cell changes during pregnancy in multiple sclerosis. Libraries were prepared by immunoSEQ multiplex PCR; TCRdb keeps only in-frame clonotypes and omits some of them. The sample consists of roughly 90,000 clones, about 91% of them appearing once. The material sequenced was peripheral blood, taken in the first trimester of pregnancy. The receptors originated from a female donor in good health, enrolled as a control in a pregnancy study.

The rearrangement uses TRBV6-5 and TRBJ1-4; 10 nucleotides line up with TRBD1. The CDR3 extends over 13 amino acids. Trimming took 6 bases from V and 9 from J; bases not matched to a gene: 4. Looked up from germline, CDR1 is MNHEY and CDR2 is SVGAGI. The CDR3 protein is CASRGQGVKKLFF. The CDR3 DNA is TGTGCCAGCAGAGGACAGGGGGTGAAAAAACTGTTTTTT.

In its sample, this clone was seen a few times. This sequence joins TRBV4-1 and TRBJ1-1, with a tentative D call TRBD1 (5 bases). CDR3 length: 13 residues. Per the germline V gene, CDR1 is MGHRA and CDR2 is YSYEKL. V lost 4 bases and J 5 bases, leaving 11 bases between the germline ends. CDR3 amino acids: CASSPSRGTEAFF. CDR3 DNA: TGCGCCAGCAGCCCGAGTCGGGGGACTGAAGCTTTCTTT.

The V call is TRBV18, the J call TRBJ1-1, with D unclear. The CDR3 sequence is 15 residues long. V was pared by 6 bases and J by 3 bases, with 17 bases between. Germline V lookup: CDR1 KGHSH, CDR2 LQKENI. The CDR3 bases are TGTGCCAGCTCTGTTAAGGAGGCTCTAGACACTGAAGCTTTCTTT. Translated, it gives CASSVKEALDTEAFF.

The CDR3 spells CASSLLQGTGELFF. The CDR3 DNA reads as TGTGCCAGCAGCTTACTACAGGGGACCGGGGAGCTGTTTTTT. The rearrangement links TRBV5-8 to TRBJ2-2, with 7 nucleotides matching TRBD1. The CDR3 consists of 14 residues. Germline CDR1 SGHTS, CDR2 YDEGEE. V lost 2 bases and J lost 5; bases outside the gene matches: 3.

The rearrangement uses TRBV4-1 and TRBJ2-1, with D tentatively TRBD1 (5 bases). The germline CDR1 and CDR2 sequences are MGHRA and YSYEKL. The V and J ends lost 1 base and 8 bases respectively, with 9 bases between them. The CDR3 has 13 amino acids. CDR3: CASSQVLRDEQFF. The CDR3 DNA sequence: TGCGCCAGCAGCCAAGTGCTCAGGGATGAGCAGTTCTTC.

The genes are TRBV28 and TRBJ1-2, with D perhaps matching TRBD1 (6 bases). Germline CDR1 reads MDHEN; CDR2 reads SYDVKM. This CDR3 is 14 amino acids long. Deletions cut 3 bases from V and 8 bases from J, with 16 bases between. The CDR3 here is CASSLVTGTRGYTF. CDR3 sequence (DNA): TGTGCCAGCAGTTTGGTGACCGGGACACGGGGCTACACCTTC.

Here the CDR3 reads CATSRAGGRNGYGYTF. As DNA, the CDR3 is TGTGCCACCAGCAGAGCCGGGGGACGGAACGGCTATGGCTACACCTTC. V gene TRBV15 combines with J gene TRBJ1-2; a weak D match, TRBD1 (5 bases). V shed 1 base and J shed 4 bases, with 16 bases lying between them. The V gene's germline CDR1 is LNHNV and CDR2 YYDKDF (reference sequence). This CDR3 is built from 16 residues. The entire variable domain, with the rest obtained from reference TRBV15 and TRBJ1-2, is as follows: DAMVIQNPRYQVTQFGKPVTLSCSQTLNHNVMYWYQQKSSQAPKLLFHYYDKDFNNEADTPDNFQSRRPNTSFCFLDIRSPGLGDTAMYLCATSRAGGRNGYGYTFGSGTRLTVV.

This clone was counted between two and nine times. The rearrangement links TRBV4-1 to TRBJ1-1; D is perhaps TRBD1 (5 bases). Germline V CDR1 and CDR2: MGHRA, YSYEKL. With 6 bases removed from V and 1 base from J, the gap between germline ends came to 6 bases. The CDR3 is made up of 12 amino acids. The CDR3 DNA sequence: TGCGCCAGCAGAGGACAGAACACTGAAGCTTTCTTT. It codes for CASRGQNTEAFF.

CDR3: CASSPWTGGNEQFF. CDR3 sequence (DNA): TGTGCCAGCAGCCCCTGGACAGGGGGCAATGAGCAGTTCTTC. The chain uses TRBV7-2 and TRBJ2-1; 10 positions agree with TRBD1. The J segment lost 6 bases and the V segment lost 5 bases, leaving 4 bases of the junction unmatched. From germline, CDR1 is SGHTA and CDR2 FQGNSA. There are 14 residues in the CDR3.

The chain has TRBV23-1 and TRBJ1-2; 9 nucleotides line up with TRBD1. TRBV23-1 is classed as an ORF, of uncertain function. This CDR3 has 19 residues. The J segment lost 4 bases and the V segment lost 4 bases, leaving 19 bases of the junction unmatched. The CDR3 DNA is TGCGCCAGCAGTCCCTTCGACCGCCAAAACAGGGGGCGCGTCTATGGCTACACCTTC. Encoded protein: CASSPFDRQNRGRVYGYTF.

The chain has TRBV29-1 and TRBJ1-2; 10 bases are shared with TRBD1. The junction had 6 bases not matched to a gene; V was cut back by 1 base and J by 1 base. Germline loops: CDR1 SQVTM, CDR2 ANQGSEA. The CDR3 has 16 residues. CDR3 sequence reads: CSVEGGQGLVNYGYTF. The CDR3 nucleotides read TGCAGCGTTGAAGGGGGACAGGGGTTGGTTAACTATGGCTACACCTTC.

The genes are TRBV2 and TRBJ2-7; 9 bases match TRBD1. Germline-derived CDR1 and CDR2 are SNHLY and FYNNEI. Trimming cost V 4 bases and J 0 bases; bases outside gene matches: 4. This CDR3 is 15 amino acids long. CDR3 coding DNA: TGTGCCAGCAGTGGGTGGGACAGGGACTCCTACGAGCAGTACTTC. As protein: CASSGWDRDSYEQYF.

This clone was counted between two and nine times. The rearrangement uses TRBV19 and TRBJ1-1; possible D gene TRBD1, 6 bases. CDR3 length equals 14 residues. The V gene lost 5 bases and the J gene lost 4 bases, with 14 bases spanning the gap. In germline, CDR1 is LNHDA, CDR2 SQIVND (reference sequence). CDR3 sequence reads: CASSANSGATEAFF. The CDR3 DNA follows: TGTGCCAGTAGTGCTAACTCAGGGGCCACTGAAGCTTTCTTT.

J is TRBJ2-1 and V is TRBV13; 14 bases match TRBD2. CDR3 length equals 15 residues. The germline CDR1 and CDR2 sequences are PRHDT and FYEKMQ (reference sequence). The V and J ends lost 4 bases and 6 bases, in that order; junction bases with no gene match: 2. The CDR3 coding sequence is TGTGCCAGCAGCTCGACTAGCGGGGGGGCCAATGAGCAGTTCTTC. This sequence encodes CASSSTSGGANEQFF.

The gene calls are TRBV11-1 and TRBJ2-1, with a tentative D call TRBD1 (6 bases). The CDR3 covers 15 residues. Germline values: CDR1 SGHAT, CDR2 FQDESV (reference sequence). Trimming shortened V by 3 bases and J by 6 bases, and 15 bases separated the two germline ends. CDR3 region: CASSFGREGVNEQFF. The CDR3 DNA reads as TGTGCCAGCAGCTTCGGCCGTGAGGGGGTCAATGAGCAGTTCTTC.

There are a few counts of this clone. V is TRBV9 and J is TRBJ1-1; 7 bases match TRBD1. Germline V gene sequence: CDR1 SGDLS, CDR2 YYNGEE. This CDR3 region has 15 residues. The trim removed 0 bases at V and 5 bases at J, leaving 7 bases unmatched. The CDR3: CASSVVEGGMTEAFF. As DNA, the CDR3 is TGTGCCAGCAGCGTAGTAGAAGGGGGCATGACTGAAGCTTTCTTT.

The V call is TRBV4-3, the J call TRBJ1-1; TRBD1 matches at 7 bases. Germline CDR1 is LGHNA and CDR2 is YSLEER. The CDR3 spans 15 residues. With 4 bases clipped from V and 1 base from J, the junction kept 6 bases outside the gene matches. In nucleotides, the CDR3 is TGCGCCAGCAGCCCCGGTGGGACAGCGAACACTGAAGCTTTCTTT. Protein sequence: CASSPGGTANTEAFF.

The J gene is TRBJ1-6, the V gene TRBV6-5; maybe TRBD1 (6 bases). The V and J ends lost 5 bases and 7 bases respectively, with 9 bases between them. CDR1 and CDR2 (germline): MNHEY, SVGAGI. The CDR3 extends over 13 amino acids. For the CDR3, the DNA is TGTGCCAGCAGTAGGGACATCAATTCACCCCTCCACTTT. It is translated as CASSRDINSPLHF.

In nucleotides, the CDR3 is TGTGCCAGCTCACCACGGTTGGTCAGCTCTGGAAACACCATATATTTT. Translation gives CASSPRLVSSGNTIYF. This chain joins TRBV18 and TRBJ1-3; D not certain. V was pared by 1 base and J by 0 bases, with 10 bases between. Germline values: CDR1 KGHSH, CDR2 LQKENI. The CDR3 has 16 amino acids.

Only one count was recorded for this clone. The chain has TRBV5-1 and TRBJ2-7; 12 bases agree with TRBD2. The CDR3 runs to 15 residues. CDR1 is SGHRS and CDR2 is YFSETQ in the germline V gene. With 4 bases clipped from V and 3 bases from J, the junction kept 5 bases outside the gene matches. The CDR3 is CASSIGTSGHYEQYF. In nucleotides, the CDR3 is TGCGCCAGCAGCATCGGGACTAGCGGGCACTACGAGCAGTACTTC.

V gene TRBV2 combines with J gene TRBJ1-1, with D perhaps matching TRBD1 (5 bases). Germline V lookup: CDR1 SNHLY, CDR2 FYNNEI. CDR3 length equals 14 residues. The V and J ends lost 4 bases and 4 bases respectively, with 13 bases between them. The CDR3 DNA reads as TGTGCCAGCAGTGCGGACACCTCGGCCACTGAAGCTTTCTTT. It encodes CASSADTSATEAFF.

The chain recombines TRBV30 with TRBJ2-1, with TRBD1 matching over 9 bases. The CDR3 consists of 14 residues. Germline assignment: CDR1 GTSNPN and CDR2 SVGIG (reference sequence). V trimming: 3 bases; J trimming: 4 bases; junction bases outside the gene matches: 4. The CDR3 DNA is TGTGCCTGGAGAACGACAGGGGGATACAATGAGCAGTTCTTC. It yields the protein CAWRTTGGYNEQFF.

This clone was seen only once. This rearrangement joins TRBV2 to TRBJ2-1, with D possibly TRBD2 on 6 matching bases. The germline V gene has CDR1 SNHLY and CDR2 FYNNEI. Trimming removed 6 bases at V and 0 bases at J, with 12 bases between. The CDR3 has 15 residues. The CDR3 region is CASRGGALSYNEQFF. DNA of the CDR3: TGTGCCAGCAGGGGCGGGGCGCTCTCCTACAATGAGCAGTTCTTC. The variable domain in full, with the rest retrieved from reference TRBV2 and TRBJ2-1, is EPEVTQTPSHQVTQMGQEVILRCVPISNHLYFYWYRQILGQKVEFLVSFYNNEISEKSEIFDDQFSVERPDGSNFTLKIRSTKLEDSAMYFCASRGGALSYNEQFFGPGTRLTVL.